This T cell receptor (beta chain) was sequenced in a study of T cells after yellow fever vaccination. TCRdb re-analysed the 5' RACE reads in MiXCR, keeping a single row per CDR3 protein. This table has roughly 500,000 distinct CDR3 sequences, 15% to 20% appearing once. The study, taken as a whole, reports: Abundant bulk-population clonotypes could contaminate the FACS-sorted repertoires.

Comments on this clonotype: The antigen is unknown.

The CDR3 loop spans 16 amino acids. Germline CDR1 is SGHTA and CDR2 is FQGNSA. J lost 5 bases, V lost 5 bases, and 13 bases had no gene match. This receptor was taken from a man aged 25 to 40 who received the YFV17D yellow fever vaccine. V gene TRBV7-2 combines with J gene TRBJ2-5; 8 nucleotides align to TRBD2. Material: PBMCs, obtained 15 days after the yellow fever booster vaccination. The CDR3: CASSPGRGGFLETQYF. CDR3 in DNA: TGTGCCAGCAGCCCCGGACGGGGGGGATTCCTGGAGACCCAGTACTTC.